This entry lists 21 T cell receptor beta chains sequenced from one sample in a study of beta chain features in type 1 diabetes. Their recognized antigens are unknown. Expressed TCRB transcripts were sequenced after all isolated RNA was converted to cDNA. Measured with immunoSEQ multiplex PCR; TCRdb has only the in-frame clones, and not every one. The sample contains under 150,000 clones, 9% of which appear only once. Regarding the study as a whole: Moderate yet significant TCRB CDR3 shortening was seen in Type 1 diabetes patients in all four CD4+ subsets.

Source material: central memory CD4+ T cells from blood. These receptors originate from a man younger than 45 with type 1 diabetes.

The gene calls are TRBV9 and TRBJ2-3, with 8 bases fitting TRBD2. V shed 3 bases, J shed 6 bases, and the junction held 3 bases outside the gene matches. CDR1 SGDLS and CDR2 YYNGEE come from the germline V gene. CDR3 length: 13 amino acids. The CDR3: CASSGLAGDTQYF. The CDR3 DNA sequence: TGTGCCAGCAGCGGATTAGCGGGGGATACGCAGTATTTT.

This clone was picked up a small number of times. The chain employs TRBV4-3 and TRBJ2-3; no clear D gene. This CDR3 comprises 16 residues. V lost 0 bases and J lost 5, with 15 bases in between. CDR1 is LGHNA and CDR2 is YSLEER in the germline V gene. The CDR3 bases are TGCGCCAGCAGCCAAGATCATCGAGGTTCGGGAGATACGCAGTATTTT. This translates into CASSQDHRGSGDTQYF.

This chain uses TRBV7-3 with TRBJ2-3; D is unclear. Per germline, CDR1 SGHTA and CDR2 FQGTGA. Trimming took off 2 bases at V and 2 bases at J, with 5 bases between the two ends. The CDR3 is 13 amino acids. CDR3 sequence (DNA): TGTGCCAGCAGCTTAGCGATCACAGATACGCAGTATTTT. It is translated as CASSLAITDTQYF.

This clone was picked up a small number of times. V gene TRBV7-9 combines with J gene TRBJ2-4, with D perhaps TRBD1 (6 bases). Germline CDR1 SEHNR, CDR2 FQNEAQ (reference sequence). The CDR3 contains 13 residues. V dropped 6 bases and J dropped 5 bases, with 11 bases sitting between them. CDR3 loop: CASSYQGQNIQYF. Here the CDR3 DNA reads TGTGCCAGCAGTTACCAGGGGCAAAACATTCAGTACTTC.

The CDR3 is CASSRTVPGTGVNEQFF. CDR3 nucleotides: TGTGCCAGCTCACGCACGGTCCCCGGGACAGGCGTCAATGAGCAGTTCTTC. This chain joins TRBV18 and TRBJ2-1, with 8 positions matching TRBD1. With 4 bases clipped from V and 6 bases from J, the junction kept 14 bases outside the gene matches. The germline V gene encodes CDR1 KGHSH and CDR2 LQKENI. This CDR3 has 17 amino acids.

The V call is TRBV6-1, the J call TRBJ2-3, with unresolved D. Trimming shortened V by 6 bases and J by 5 bases, and 12 bases separated the two germline ends. Germline V CDR1 and CDR2: MNHNS, SASEGT. This CDR3 spans 13 amino acids. The CDR3 DNA follows: TGTGCCAGCAGCCATAAGCCGGGAGATACGCAGTATTTT. Its translation is CASSHKPGDTQYF.

The V call is TRBV15, the J call TRBJ2-7; D uncertain. V was clipped by 0 bases and J by 9 bases, with 12 bases between them. Germline CDR1 LNHNV, CDR2 YYDKDF (reference sequence). The CDR3 is 13 amino acids. DNA for the CDR3: TGTGCCACCAGCAGAGATTTGGGCGTCCGGCAGTACTTC. Translating gives CATSRDLGVRQYF. The complete variable domain, with remaining parts taken from reference TRBV15 and TRBJ2-7, reads DAMVIQNPRYQVTQFGKPVTLSCSQTLNHNVMYWYQQKSSQAPKLLFHYYDKDFNNEADTPDNFQSRRPNTSFCFLDIRSPGLGDTAMYLCATSRDLGVRQYFGPGTRLTVT.

The table lists this clone with a few counts. The J gene is TRBJ2-3, the V gene TRBV7-9; 8 bases map to TRBD2. Trimming at V came to 3 bases and at J to 5 bases, leaving 7 bases not matched to a gene. CDR3 length equals 15 residues. Germline CDR1 SEHNR, CDR2 FQNEAQ (reference sequence). DNA for the CDR3: TGTGCCAGCAGCTTTTCCAGCGGGGGTCTAGATACGCAGTATTTT. It specifies CASSFSSGGLDTQYF. Filled out from reference TRBV7-9 and TRBJ2-3, the complete variable domain reads DTGVSQNPRHKITKRGQNVTFRCDPISEHNRLYWYRQTLGQGPEFLTYFQNEAQLEKSRLLSDRFSAERPKGSFSTLEIQRTEQGDSAMYLCASSFSSGGLDTQYFGPGTRLTVL.

This clone was seen repeatedly, ten times or more. This chain joins TRBV4-1 and TRBJ1-1; TRBD1 matches 11 bases. The junction had 14 bases not matched to a gene; V was cut back by 4 bases and J by 10 bases. This CDR3 region has 16 residues. CDR1 and CDR2 from the germline V gene are MGHRA and YSYEKL. As DNA, the CDR3 is TGCGCCAGCAGCCGCGGGACAGGGGGAACCCCCTCTGGAGCTTTCTTT. Translated: CASSRGTGGTPSGAFF.

This rearrangement joins TRBV6-5 to TRBJ1-2; D ambiguous. V lost 10 bases and J 3 bases, leaving 9 bases between the germline ends. The CDR3 is 11 amino acids. Germline lookup yields CDR1 MNHEY and CDR2 SVGAGI. The CDR3 loop reads CAKRSDYGYTF. The CDR3 region has the DNA TGTGCCAAGAGGAGTGACTATGGCTACACCTTC.

The chain uses TRBV12-5 and TRBJ2-1; D is possibly TRBD1 (6 bases). CDR3 length: 13 residues. V lost 1 base and J 8 bases, leaving 9 bases between the germline ends. Germline lookup yields CDR1 LGHNT and CDR2 FRNRAP. The CDR3 coding sequence is TGTGCTAGTGGTTTGGGACAGGCCCATGAGCAGTTCTTC. It encodes CASGLGQAHEQFF.

The genes are TRBV6-4 and TRBJ1-6, with D unclear. Trimming shortened V by 2 bases and J by 9 bases, and 8 bases separated the two germline ends. The CDR3 runs to 13 residues. The germline V gene has CDR1 MRHNA and CDR2 SNTAGT. CDR3 protein: CASSDVEGSPLHF. Here the CDR3 DNA reads TGTGCCAGCAGTGACGTGGAGGGTTCACCCCTCCACTTT.

This chain joins TRBV7-2 and TRBJ2-7; 7 bases align to TRBD1. Germline CDR1 is SGHTA and CDR2 is FQGNSA. This CDR3 is built from 13 residues. V was pared by 5 bases and J by 6 bases, with 7 bases of the junction left unmatched. CDR3 nucleotide sequence: TGTGCCAGCAGCGCCCAGTGGACAGGCGAGCAGTACTTC. This translates into CASSAQWTGEQYF.

The V gene is TRBV28, the J gene TRBJ1-1; perhaps TRBD1 as D (6 bases). The ends were cut back, 7 bases at V and 5 bases at J, with 17 bases in the middle. CDR1 and CDR2 from the germline V gene are MDHEN and SYDVKM. The CDR3 extends over 14 amino acids. CDR3 region: CASKPWGRVTEAFF. The DNA of the CDR3 is TGTGCCAGCAAACCCTGGGGGCGGGTGACTGAAGCTTTCTTT.

The chain uses TRBV7-3 and TRBJ1-6, with D perhaps matching TRBD1 (5 bases). Trimming shortened V by 5 bases and J by 7 bases, and 6 bases separated the two germline ends. Germline CDR1 and CDR2: SGHTA and FQGTGA. This CDR3 region has 12 residues. CDR3 DNA sequence: TGTGCCAGCAGCCAGGGAAATTCACCCCTCCACTTT. Protein sequence: CASSQGNSPLHF.

This clone was seen only a few times. A read error may produce the germline difference seen at one junction end. The chain couples TRBV5-8 to TRBJ2-5, with 9 bases matching TRBD2. Germline V gene data show CDR1 as SGHTS and CDR2 as YDEGEE. The CDR3 is 15 residues long. Here the CDR3 DNA reads TGTGCCAGCAGCTATAGCGGGGGAGTAAGAGAGGCCCAGTACTTC. Translated: CASSYSGGVREAQYF.

This clone came up a few times. The chain carries TRBV11-1 and TRBJ1-5; D unresolved. The CDR3 spans 13 residues. The V end was cut by 5 bases, the J end by 3 bases, with 8 bases between. In germline, CDR1 is SGHAT, CDR2 FQDESV (reference sequence). CDR3 protein: CASSPGLNQPQHF. DNA of the CDR3: TGTGCCAGCAGCCCAGGCCTCAATCAGCCCCAGCATTTT. The full variable domain, rest sourced from reference TRBV11-1 and TRBJ1-5, is EAEVAQSPRYKITEKSQAVAFWCDPISGHATLYWYRQILGQGPELLVQFQDESVVDDSQLPKDRFSAERLKGVDSTLKIQPAELGDSAMYLCASSPGLNQPQHFGDGTRLSIL.

This clone was observed a handful of times. The germline gene is not matched at one end of the junction; a read error may be the cause. The rearrangement joins TRBV7-2 to TRBJ1-4; 8 bases are shared with TRBD1. The CDR3 runs to 15 residues. The V gene's germline CDR1 is SGHTA and CDR2 FQGNSA. The CDR3 DNA follows: TGCGCCAGCAGCCAAGCAGGGGGCGCCGATGAAAAACTGTTTTTT. Translation: CASSQAGGADEKLFF.

V gene TRBV6-5 combines with J gene TRBJ1-2; a weak D match, TRBD1 (5 bases). Germline lookup yields CDR1 MNHEY and CDR2 SVGAGI. The CDR3 covers 13 residues. Trimming pared 0 bases from V and 8 bases from J, leaving 10 bases between. CDR3 amino acids: CASSYSSREGYTF. DNA for the CDR3: TGTGCCAGCAGTTACTCGAGCAGGGAAGGCTACACCTTC.

This chain links TRBV11-2 with TRBJ2-7, with D possibly TRBD2 on 5 matching bases. Germline V gives CDR1 SGHAT, CDR2 FQNNGV. V lost 4 bases and J lost 6, with 13 bases in between. There are 13 residues in the CDR3. The CDR3: CASSWTGYGEQYF. CDR3 bases: TGTGCCAGCAGCTGGACTGGGTATGGCGAGCAGTACTTC.

This chain connects TRBV28 to TRBJ2-5; 7 bases fit TRBD1. Trimming took 6 bases from V and 2 from J; bases not matched to a gene: 9. The CDR3 is 15 amino acids. Germline lookup yields CDR1 MDHEN and CDR2 SYDVKM. For the CDR3, the DNA is TGTGCCAGCAGCTTCCTGGACAGGCTGCAAGAGACCCAGTACTTC. This encodes CASSFLDRLQETQYF.